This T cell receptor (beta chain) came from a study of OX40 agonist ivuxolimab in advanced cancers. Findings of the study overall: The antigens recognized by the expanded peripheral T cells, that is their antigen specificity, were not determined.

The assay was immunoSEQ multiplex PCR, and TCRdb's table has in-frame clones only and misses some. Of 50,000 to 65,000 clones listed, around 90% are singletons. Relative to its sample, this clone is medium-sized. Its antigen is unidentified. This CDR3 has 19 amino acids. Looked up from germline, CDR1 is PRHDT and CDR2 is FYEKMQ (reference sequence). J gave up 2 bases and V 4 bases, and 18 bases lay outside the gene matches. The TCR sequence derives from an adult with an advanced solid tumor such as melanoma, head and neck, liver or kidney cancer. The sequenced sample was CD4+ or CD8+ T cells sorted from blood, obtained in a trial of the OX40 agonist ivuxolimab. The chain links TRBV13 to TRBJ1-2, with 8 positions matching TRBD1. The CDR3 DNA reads TGTGCCAGCAGCTCCCAGGAAAAGTTGAGGACAGGGAGGAACTATGGCTACACCTTC. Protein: CASSSQEKLRTGRNYGYTF.